This TCR beta chain originates from a study of lymphopenia after photon versus proton radiotherapy. Study-level results: Survival link was tested only in deceased patients; proton benefit remains a possibility. Under photons, naive T cells and diversity fell while effector/memory populations rose. Post-nadir TCR diversity decline inversely tracked overall survival among those who died. After lymphocyte nadir, photon-treated repertoires showed oligoclonal expansion, especially CD8+ Temra.

The protocol was immunoSEQ multiplex PCR, while the TCRdb copy is restricted to in-frame clones and leaves out a portion. The sample gives 160,000 or so clones, about 88% of which show up once; approximately 4.8% is in the top ten. Of note for this clone: Its antigen is unknown.

The specimen was peripheral blood, collected from a patient treated with photon-based radiotherapy. The source is a man aged 45-60 years with gastric cancer.

The CDR3 DNA is TGTGCCACCAGCCCCTACCGGACAGGGGCCACCGAGCAGTACTTC. This gives the protein CATSPYRTGATEQYF. The chain joins TRBV15 to TRBJ2-7, with TRBD1 matching over 9 bases. Trimming removed 5 bases from V and 6 bases from J; junction bases left unmatched: 11. CDR3 length equals 15 residues. Germline V gene data show CDR1 as LNHNV and CDR2 as YYDKDF (reference sequence).